The 9 T cell receptor beta chains below were found in one sample sequenced in a study of chemoradiotherapy in HPV16-positive cancers. Assay used: immunoSEQ multiplex PCR; TCRdb lists only in-frame clones, some missing. This sample has thousands of clones; approximately 88% occur once, and the top ten carry 3.5%. The specimen was blood, collected from a patient who underwent chemoradiotherapy. The receptors were sampled from a human donor with HPV-associated anogenital cancer.

This clone showed up just once. The chain is built from TRBV5-1 and TRBJ2-1; D gene unclear. Trimming removed 0 bases at V and 8 bases at J, with 18 bases between. CDR1 is SGHRS and CDR2 is YFSETQ in the germline V gene. The length of the CDR3 is 16 residues. The CDR3 nucleotides read TGCGCCAGCAGCTTGGGCTCGACAACCTATGTCGATGAGCAGTTCTTC. It yields the protein CASSLGSTTYVDEQFF. Together with reference TRBV5-1 and TRBJ2-1, the CDR3 gives the full variable domain: KAGVTQTPRYLIKTRGQQVTLSCSPISGHRSVSWYQQTPGQGLQFLFEYFSETQRNKGNFPGRFSGRQFSNSRSEMNVSTLELGDSALYLCASSLGSTTYVDEQFFGPGTRLTVL.

This chain uses TRBV7-8 with TRBJ2-3; D is unresolved. Germline-derived CDR1 and CDR2 are SGHVS and FQNEAQ. This CDR3 spans 13 amino acids. V lost 5 bases and J 5 bases, leaving 11 bases between the germline ends. The DNA of the CDR3 is TGTGCCAGCAGCCCCCGATGGGGAGATACGCAGTATTTT. Protein product: CASSPRWGDTQYF.

This chain connects TRBV19 to TRBJ2-4, with D possibly being TRBD2 (5 bases). CDR3 length: 16 residues. Trimming took off 10 bases at V and 0 bases at J, with 19 bases between the two ends. The V gene's germline CDR1 is LNHDA and CDR2 SQIVND (reference sequence). CDR3 in amino acids: CATCPDTGLAKNIQYF. The CDR3 DNA reads TGTGCCACCTGTCCCGACACTGGACTAGCCAAAAACATTCAGTACTTC.

The gene calls are TRBV5-1 and TRBJ2-1; D is unclear. CDR1 and CDR2 (germline): SGHRS, YFSETQ. The ends were cut back, 0 bases at V and 1 base at J, with 8 bases in the middle. The CDR3 has 15 residues. CDR3 in amino acids: CASSLGEWSYNEQFF. CDR3 bases: TGCGCCAGCAGCTTGGGGGAATGGTCCTACAATGAGCAGTTCTTC. Using reference TRBV5-1 and TRBJ2-1 for the parts outside the CDR3, the full variable domain is KAGVTQTPRYLIKTRGQQVTLSCSPISGHRSVSWYQQTPGQGLQFLFEYFSETQRNKGNFPGRFSGRQFSNSRSEMNVSTLELGDSALYLCASSLGEWSYNEQFFGPGTRLTVL.

The gene calls are TRBV6-1 and TRBJ2-5; no clear D gene. Germline CDR1 is MNHNS and CDR2 is SASEGT. Trimming took off 8 bases at V and 0 bases at J, with 16 bases between the two ends. This CDR3 region has 15 residues. CDR3 region: CASLWSGKYQETQYF. CDR3 nucleotide sequence: TGTGCCAGCCTTTGGTCAGGAAAATACCAAGAGACCCAGTACTTC.

The rearrangement links TRBV12-2 to TRBJ2-7. TRBV12-2 is given as a pseudogene. There are 12 residues in the CDR3. In DNA, the CDR3 is TGTGCAAGTCTGTGGGGATCCTACGAGCAGTACTTC. Amino acid sequence: CASLWGSYEQYF.

J is TRBJ2-5 and V is TRBV5-6; D ambiguous. Trimming took off 5 bases at V and 8 bases at J, with 16 bases between the two ends. The CDR3 contains 13 residues. Germline V CDR1 and CDR2: SGHDT, YYEEEE. CDR3 region: CASSDGPSGTQYF. CDR3 bases: TGTGCCAGCAGTGATGGACCGTCGGGTACCCAGTACTTC. Full variable domain (remainder filled in from reference TRBV5-6 and TRBJ2-5): DAGVTQSPTHLIKTRGQQVTLRCSPKSGHDTVSWYQQALGQGPQFIFQYYEEEERQRGNFPDRFSGHQFPNYSSELNVNALLLGDSALYLCASSDGPSGTQYFGPGTRLLVL.

This clone was detected only a few times. The rearrangement links TRBV6-4 to TRBJ2-3; 7 nucleotides match TRBD1. Germline CDR1 reads MRHNA; CDR2 reads SNTAGT. The CDR3 has 15 residues. The V gene end was trimmed by 0 bases and the J gene end by 2 bases; junction bases not matched to a gene: 2. The CDR3 nucleotides are TGTGCCAGCAGTGACTCTACAGGGGCCACAGATACGCAGTATTTT. Protein sequence: CASSDSTGATDTQYF.

In this sample, this clone turned up once. The chain uses TRBV9 and TRBJ1-2; perhaps TRBD1 as D (6 bases). Germline CDR1 reads SGDLS; CDR2 reads YYNGEE. V gave up 1 base and J gave up 4 bases, with 17 bases separating them. This CDR3 contains 16 residues. This CDR3 is CASSVFGGANPYGYTF. The CDR3, as DNA: TGTGCCAGCAGCGTATTCGGGGGCGCCAACCCCTATGGCTACACCTTC.